This record concerns one T cell receptor beta chain sequence. Its antigen remains unidentified. This sample was taken from a study of OX40 agonist ivuxolimab in advanced cancers. Germline lookup yields CDR1 WSHSY and CDR2 SAAADI. This CDR3 has 15 amino acids. V was pared by 6 bases and J by 7 bases, with 16 bases between. Profiled with immunoSEQ multiplex PCR; TCRdb holds only in-frame clones, not every one. The table lists tens of thousands of clones, approximately 86% of them singletons. Study results and limitations: The CD4+ and CD8+ T cells in the blood had expanded clonally by week 6 at 0.1 to 3.0 mg/kg.

This specimen consisted of CD4+ or CD8+ T cells sorted from blood, obtained in a trial of the OX40 agonist ivuxolimab. The rearrangement joins TRBV10-2 to TRBJ1-6; no reliable D call. This TCR came from an adult with an advanced solid tumor such as melanoma, head and neck, liver or kidney cancer. The CDR3 DNA sequence: TGCGCCAGCAGACCGACCGCTTCCGAAAATTCACCCCTCCACTTT. This encodes CASRPTASENSPLHF.